This T cell receptor (beta chain) emerged from a study of a mutant IDH1 vaccine in newly diagnosed glioma. Study-level information: The first vaccination came 4-6 weeks after radiotherapy alone, or with temozolomide cycles. Treated patients, 62.5% male and 37.5% female, averaged roughly 43 years of age.

TCRdb keeps only in-frame clones here, not all; method: immunoSEQ multiplex PCR. This repertoire shows tens of thousands of clones, 75% found once; its top ten account for more than 7%. In the case of this clone: Its antigen is unidentified.

Stated time point: week 47, end of study. Each vaccine dose was 300 ug of mutant IDH1 20-mer peptide, with topical imiquimod. The CDR3 loop spans 16 amino acids. V gave up 3 bases and J gave up 0 bases, with 14 bases separating them. Germline loops: CDR1 LNHDA, CDR2 SQIVND (reference sequence). The sequencing here drew on PBMCs, taken from a glioma patient whose treatment included an IDH1 peptide vaccine. This clonotype was sampled from a man in his forties with glioma. The chain carries TRBV19 and TRBJ1-1, with unresolved D. The CDR3 sequence: CASSMGTTPMNTEAFF. CDR3 sequence (DNA): TGTGCCAGTAGTATGGGCACCACTCCCATGAACACTGAAGCTTTCTTT.